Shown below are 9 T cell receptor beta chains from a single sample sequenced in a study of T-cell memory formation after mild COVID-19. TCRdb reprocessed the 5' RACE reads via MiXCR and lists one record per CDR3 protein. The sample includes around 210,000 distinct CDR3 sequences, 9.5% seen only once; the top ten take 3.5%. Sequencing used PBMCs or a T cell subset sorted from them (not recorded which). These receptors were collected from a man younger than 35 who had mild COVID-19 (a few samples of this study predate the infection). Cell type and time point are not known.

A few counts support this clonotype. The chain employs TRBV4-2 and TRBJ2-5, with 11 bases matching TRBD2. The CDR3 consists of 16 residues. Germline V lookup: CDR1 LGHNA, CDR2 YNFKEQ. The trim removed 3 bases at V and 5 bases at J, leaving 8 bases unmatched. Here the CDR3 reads CASSHVSGGAEETQYF. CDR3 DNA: TGTGCCAGCAGCCATGTTAGCGGGGGGGCGGAGGAGACCCAGTACTTC.

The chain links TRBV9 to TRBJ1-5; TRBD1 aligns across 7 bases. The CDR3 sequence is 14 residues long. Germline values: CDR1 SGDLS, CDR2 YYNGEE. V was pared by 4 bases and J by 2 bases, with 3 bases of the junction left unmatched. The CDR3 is CASSYTGGNQPQHF. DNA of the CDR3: TGTGCCAGCAGCTATACAGGGGGCAATCAGCCCCAGCATTTT.

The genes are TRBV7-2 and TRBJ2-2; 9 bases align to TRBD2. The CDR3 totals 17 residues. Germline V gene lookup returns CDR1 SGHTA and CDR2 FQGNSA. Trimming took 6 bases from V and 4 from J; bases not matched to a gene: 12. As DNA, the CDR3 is TGTGCCAGCAGGCGGGGGGGCAGGGACGCCGGCACCGGGGAGCTGTTTTTT. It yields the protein CASRRGGRDAGTGELFF.

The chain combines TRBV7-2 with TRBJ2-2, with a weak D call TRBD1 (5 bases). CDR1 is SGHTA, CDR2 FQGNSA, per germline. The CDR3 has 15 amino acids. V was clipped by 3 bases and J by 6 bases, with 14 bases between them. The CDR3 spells CASSFRLIGAGELFF. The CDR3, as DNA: TGTGCCAGCAGCTTTAGGCTTATAGGGGCCGGGGAGCTGTTTTTT.

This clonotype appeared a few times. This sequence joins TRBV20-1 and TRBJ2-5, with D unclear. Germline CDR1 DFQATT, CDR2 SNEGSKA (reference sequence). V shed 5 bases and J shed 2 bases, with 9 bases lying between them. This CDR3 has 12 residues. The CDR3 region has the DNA TGCAGTGCTGGGAATTTACAAGAGACCCAGTACTTC. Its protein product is CSAGNLQETQYF.

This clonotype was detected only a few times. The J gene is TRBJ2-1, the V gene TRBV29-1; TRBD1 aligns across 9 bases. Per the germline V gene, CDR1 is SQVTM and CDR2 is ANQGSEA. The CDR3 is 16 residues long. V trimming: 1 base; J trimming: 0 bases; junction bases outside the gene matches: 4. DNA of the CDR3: TGCAGCGTTGAAGGAACAGGGGGCCTCTCCTACAATGAGCAGTTCTTC. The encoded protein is CSVEGTGGLSYNEQFF.

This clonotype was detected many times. This CDR3 reads CSAYELAGGLGVTDTQYF. CDR3 nucleotides: TGCAGTGCTTACGAACTAGCGGGGGGTTTGGGGGTCACAGATACGCAGTATTTT. The V gene is TRBV20-1, the J gene TRBJ2-3; TRBD2 matches at 12 bases. V shed 5 bases and J 2 bases; nucleotides not matched to a gene: 14. The germline V gene encodes CDR1 DFQATT and CDR2 SNEGSKA (reference sequence). There are 18 residues in the CDR3.

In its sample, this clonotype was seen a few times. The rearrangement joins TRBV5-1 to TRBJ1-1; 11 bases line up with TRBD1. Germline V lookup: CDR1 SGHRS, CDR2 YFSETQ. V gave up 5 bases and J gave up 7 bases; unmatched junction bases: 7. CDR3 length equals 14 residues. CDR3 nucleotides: TGCGCCAGCAGGTCGGACAGGGGGCCAATTGAAGCTTTCTTT. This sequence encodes CASRSDRGPIEAFF.

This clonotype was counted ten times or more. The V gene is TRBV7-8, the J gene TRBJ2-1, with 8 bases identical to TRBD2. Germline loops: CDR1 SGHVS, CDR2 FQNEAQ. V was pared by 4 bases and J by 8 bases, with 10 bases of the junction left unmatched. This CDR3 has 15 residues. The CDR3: CASSSGLAGTDEQFF. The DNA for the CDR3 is TGTGCCAGCAGCTCTGGATTAGCGGGGACGGATGAGCAGTTCTTC.